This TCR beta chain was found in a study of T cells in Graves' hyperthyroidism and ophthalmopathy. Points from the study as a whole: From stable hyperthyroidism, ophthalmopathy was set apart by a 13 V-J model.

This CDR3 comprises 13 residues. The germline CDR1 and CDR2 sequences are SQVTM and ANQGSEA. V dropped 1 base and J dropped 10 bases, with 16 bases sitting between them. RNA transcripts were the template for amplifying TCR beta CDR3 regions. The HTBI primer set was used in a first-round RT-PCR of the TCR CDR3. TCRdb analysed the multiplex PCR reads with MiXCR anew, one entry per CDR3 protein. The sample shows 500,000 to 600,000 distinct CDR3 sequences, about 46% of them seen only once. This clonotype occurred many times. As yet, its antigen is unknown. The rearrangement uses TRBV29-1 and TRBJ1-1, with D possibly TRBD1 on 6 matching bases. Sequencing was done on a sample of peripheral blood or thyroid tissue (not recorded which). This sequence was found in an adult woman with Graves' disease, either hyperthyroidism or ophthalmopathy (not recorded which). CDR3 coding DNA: TGCAGCGTTGAAGTGACGACAGTGGGGGCAGCTTTCTTT. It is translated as CSVEVTTVGAAFF.